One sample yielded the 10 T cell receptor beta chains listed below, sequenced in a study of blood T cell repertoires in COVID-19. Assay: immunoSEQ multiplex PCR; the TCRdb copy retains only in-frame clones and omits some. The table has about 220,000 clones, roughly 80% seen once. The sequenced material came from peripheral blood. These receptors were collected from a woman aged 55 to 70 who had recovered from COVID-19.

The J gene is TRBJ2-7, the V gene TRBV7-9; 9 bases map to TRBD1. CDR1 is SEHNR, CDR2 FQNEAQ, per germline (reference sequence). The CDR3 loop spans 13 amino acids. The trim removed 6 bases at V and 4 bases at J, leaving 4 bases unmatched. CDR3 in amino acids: CASSLQGAYEQYF. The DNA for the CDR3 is TGTGCCAGCAGTCTACAGGGGGCGTACGAGCAGTACTTC.

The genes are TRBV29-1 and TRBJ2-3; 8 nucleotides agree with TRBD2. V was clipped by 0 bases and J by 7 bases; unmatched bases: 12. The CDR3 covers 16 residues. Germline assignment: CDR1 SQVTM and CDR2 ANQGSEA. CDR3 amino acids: CSVEDRERGFMYTQYF. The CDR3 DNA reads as TGCAGCGTTGAAGATCGCGAGCGGGGGTTTATGTATACGCAGTATTTT.

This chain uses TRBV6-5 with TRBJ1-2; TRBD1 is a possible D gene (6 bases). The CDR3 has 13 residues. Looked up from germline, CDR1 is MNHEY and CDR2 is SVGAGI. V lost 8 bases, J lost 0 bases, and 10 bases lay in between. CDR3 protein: CASRDTPNYGYTF. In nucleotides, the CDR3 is TGTGCCAGCCGGGACACCCCTAACTATGGCTACACCTTC.

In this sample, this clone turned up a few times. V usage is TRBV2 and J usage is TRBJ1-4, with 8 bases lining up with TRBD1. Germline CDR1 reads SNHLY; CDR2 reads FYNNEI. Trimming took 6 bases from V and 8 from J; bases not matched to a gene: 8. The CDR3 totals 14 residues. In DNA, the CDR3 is TGTGCCAGCAGCCGACAGGGGATACGCGAAAAACTGTTTTTT. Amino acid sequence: CASSRQGIREKLFF.

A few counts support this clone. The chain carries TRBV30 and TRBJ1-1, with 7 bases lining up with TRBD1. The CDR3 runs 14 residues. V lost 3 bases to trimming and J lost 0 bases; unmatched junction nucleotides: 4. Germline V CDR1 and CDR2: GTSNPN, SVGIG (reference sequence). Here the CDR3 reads CAWRGQLMNTEAFF. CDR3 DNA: TGTGCCTGGAGGGGACAGCTTATGAACACTGAAGCTTTCTTT.

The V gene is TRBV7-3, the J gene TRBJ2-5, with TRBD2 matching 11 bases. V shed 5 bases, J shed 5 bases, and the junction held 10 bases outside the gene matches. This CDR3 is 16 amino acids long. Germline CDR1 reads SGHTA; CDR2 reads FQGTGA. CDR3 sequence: CASSPVSGGAWETQYF. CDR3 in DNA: TGTGCCAGCAGCCCTGTTAGCGGGGGGGCTTGGGAGACCCAGTACTTC.

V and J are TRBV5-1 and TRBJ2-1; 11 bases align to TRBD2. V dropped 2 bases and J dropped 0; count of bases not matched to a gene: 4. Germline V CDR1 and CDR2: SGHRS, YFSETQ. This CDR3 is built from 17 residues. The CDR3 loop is CASSFGLAGSSYNEQFF. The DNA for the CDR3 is TGCGCCAGCAGCTTCGGACTAGCGGGCAGCTCCTACAATGAGCAGTTCTTC.

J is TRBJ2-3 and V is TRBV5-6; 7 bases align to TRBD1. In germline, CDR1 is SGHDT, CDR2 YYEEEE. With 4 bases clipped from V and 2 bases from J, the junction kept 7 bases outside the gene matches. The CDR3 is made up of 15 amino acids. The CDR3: CASSATTGYTDTQYF. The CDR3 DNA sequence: TGTGCCAGCAGCGCCACGACAGGGTACACAGATACGCAGTATTTT.

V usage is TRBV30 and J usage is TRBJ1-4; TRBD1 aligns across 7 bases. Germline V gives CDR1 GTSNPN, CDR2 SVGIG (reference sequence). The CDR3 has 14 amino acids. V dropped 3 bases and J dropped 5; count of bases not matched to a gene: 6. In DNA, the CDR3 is TGTGCCTGGAGGCGGGGACAGCGGAATGAAAAACTGTTTTTT. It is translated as CAWRRGQRNEKLFF. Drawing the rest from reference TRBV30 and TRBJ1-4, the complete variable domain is SQTIHQWPATLVQPVGSPLSLECTVEGTSNPNLYWYRQAAGRGLQLLFYSVGIGQISSEVPQNLSASRPQDRQFILSSKKLLLSDSGFYLCAWRRGQRNEKLFFGSGTQLSVL.

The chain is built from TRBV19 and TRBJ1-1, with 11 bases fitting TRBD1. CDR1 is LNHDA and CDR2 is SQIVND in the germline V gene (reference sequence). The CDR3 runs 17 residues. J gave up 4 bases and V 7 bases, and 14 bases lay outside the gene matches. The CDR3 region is CASTKLPGQGVSTEAFF. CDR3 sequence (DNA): TGTGCCAGTACCAAGCTGCCGGGACAGGGGGTGTCCACTGAAGCTTTCTTT.